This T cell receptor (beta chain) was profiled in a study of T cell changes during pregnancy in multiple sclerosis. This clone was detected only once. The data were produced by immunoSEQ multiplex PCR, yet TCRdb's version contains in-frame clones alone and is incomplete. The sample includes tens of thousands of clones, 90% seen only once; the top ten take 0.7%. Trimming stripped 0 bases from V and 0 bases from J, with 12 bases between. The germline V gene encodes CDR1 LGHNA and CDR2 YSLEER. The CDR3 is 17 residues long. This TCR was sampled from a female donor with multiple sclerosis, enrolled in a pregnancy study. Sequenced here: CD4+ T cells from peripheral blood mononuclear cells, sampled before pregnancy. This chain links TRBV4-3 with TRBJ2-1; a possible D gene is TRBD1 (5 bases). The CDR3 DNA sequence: TGCGCCAGCAGCCAAGAGGGGCGATCGGGCTCCTACAATGAGCAGTTCTTC. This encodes CASSQEGRSGSYNEQFF.